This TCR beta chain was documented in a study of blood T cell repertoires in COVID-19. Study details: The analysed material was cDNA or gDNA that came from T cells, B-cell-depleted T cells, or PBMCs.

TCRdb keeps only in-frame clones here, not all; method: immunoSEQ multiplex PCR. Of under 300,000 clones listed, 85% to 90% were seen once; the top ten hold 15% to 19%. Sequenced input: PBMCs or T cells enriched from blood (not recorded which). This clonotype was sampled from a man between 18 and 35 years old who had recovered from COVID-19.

The CDR3: CASSLLPGMNTEAFF. CDR3 nucleotides: TGTGCCAGCAGCTTACTTCCGGGGATGAACACTGAAGCTTTCTTT. This chain joins TRBV7-2 and TRBJ1-1; D ambiguous. This CDR3 has 15 amino acids. With 2 bases removed from V and 0 bases from J, the gap between germline ends came to 10 bases. Germline CDR1 is SGHTA and CDR2 is FQGNSA.